This T cell receptor beta chain is drawn from a study of cytomegalovirus exposure and HLA in healthy donors. After removal of 1 base from V and 4 bases from J, the junction contained 8 bases not matched to a gene. CDR3 length: 16 residues. Germline CDR1 is MNHNS and CDR2 is SASEGT. PCR employed 60 Vbeta and 13 Jbeta primers. Method: immunoSEQ multiplex PCR; TCRdb's copy keeps in-frame clones and lacks some. The table lists approximately 130,000 clones, over 70% of them singletons, with roughly 2.7% in the top ten. General study points: Researchers reported in a later analysis that a missense DCLRE1C variant was tied to TCR beta V- and J-gene trimming.

Comment on this clone: The antigen is not known.

Sequencing was performed on PBMCs. This chain uses TRBV6-1 with TRBJ2-3; 7 nucleotides line up with TRBD1. The TCR was taken from a woman in her sixties in good health and CMV-seropositive. Here the CDR3 DNA reads TGTGCCAGCAGTGAAGTGGCAGGGGGTTTCGCAGATACGCAGTATTTT. This translates into CASSEVAGGFADTQYF.